A single sample gave rise to the 5 T cell receptor beta chains below, sequenced in a study of Ad26.COV2.S vaccination and SARS-CoV-2 variants. Treatment denoted: roughly 18 received Ad26.COV2.S at low or high dose, single or two shots; about 5 received placebo; per-sample allocation not given. Each sample was drawn 63 days after the first injection (of vaccine or placebo). The repertoire was sequenced with immunoSEQ multiplex PCR; TCRdb's copy has only in-frame clones and lacks some. The sample records approximately 420,000 clones, more than 75% being singletons. The input for sequencing was peripheral blood, taken in a trial of Ad26.COV2.S vaccine versus placebo. All receptors derive from a person aged 18 to 59 who received the Ad26.COV2.S COVID-19 vaccine or a placebo.

The chain links TRBV5-1 to TRBJ1-3, with TRBD1 as a possible D gene (5 bases). The CDR3 runs 16 residues. Per germline, CDR1 SGHRS and CDR2 YFSETQ. V was cut by 2 bases and J by 3 bases, with 15 bases left in between. Here the CDR3 DNA reads TGCGCCAGCAGCTTCCACTCGGGGACGAGTGGAAACACCATATATTTT. Amino acid sequence: CASSFHSGTSGNTIYF.

The sample holds one count of this clone. The chain uses TRBV28 and TRBJ2-3; weak D call: TRBD2 (6 bases). Germline CDR1 MDHEN, CDR2 SYDVKM. CDR3 length: 15 amino acids. The V end lost 7 bases, the J end lost 1 base, and 15 bases lay between the germline ends. DNA of the CDR3: TGTGCCAGCATGAACCAGTGGGGGGGCACAGATACGCAGTATTTT. Residues: CASMNQWGGTDTQYF.

This clone was observed a handful of times. The J gene is TRBJ1-6, the V gene TRBV7-9; no clear D. Trimming removed 5 bases from V and 2 bases from J, with 7 bases in between. The CDR3 has 14 amino acids. Germline assignment: CDR1 SEHNR and CDR2 FQNEAQ (reference sequence). As DNA, the CDR3 is TGTGCCAGCAGCCGGAAGGCCTATAATTCACCCCTCCACTTT. It is translated as CASSRKAYNSPLHF.

The chain is built from TRBV7-2 and TRBJ1-2; no firm D call. The CDR3 consists of 13 residues. Between the trimmed V and J ends, which lost 2 bases and 7 bases, there was a span of 11 bases. Germline V CDR1 and CDR2: SGHTA, FQGNSA. Written as DNA, the CDR3 is TGTGCCAGCAGCTTACAGGAGGGCACTGGCTACACCTTC. This sequence encodes CASSLQEGTGYTF.

The J gene is TRBJ1-5, the V gene TRBV30; 8 bases align to TRBD1. Germline V gene sequence: CDR1 GTSNPN, CDR2 SVGIG (reference sequence). The CDR3 sequence is 13 residues long. J gave up 7 bases and V 3 bases, and 5 bases lay outside the gene matches. The CDR3 DNA sequence: TGTGCCTGGAGCCCAGGGGGCGGACAGCCCCAGCATTTT. This sequence encodes CAWSPGGGQPQHF.